This TCR beta chain was sequenced in a study of cytotoxic CD8 clonotypes in ibrutinib-treated CLL. In germline, CDR1 is MGHDK, CDR2 SYGVNS. After removal of 3 bases from V and 4 bases from J, the junction contained 7 bases not matched to a gene. The length of the CDR3 is 16 residues. TCRdb's table, derived via immunoSEQ multiplex PCR, lists solely in-frame clones and lacks some. The profile shows around 310,000 clones, around four fifths of them singletons. Around 2 micrograms of genomic DNA (from cryopreserved PBMCs) were used for TCR beta libraries. The source of this sequence is a human donor with chronic lymphocytic leukemia. This chain connects TRBV25-1 to TRBJ2-7, with 12 bases that match TRBD2. The sample consisted of PBMCs, taken before ibrutinib treatment. CDR3 coding DNA: TGTGCCAGCAGTGAGGAGACTAGCGGGAGAGGGTACGAGCAGTACTTC. This sequence encodes CASSEETSGRGYEQYF.